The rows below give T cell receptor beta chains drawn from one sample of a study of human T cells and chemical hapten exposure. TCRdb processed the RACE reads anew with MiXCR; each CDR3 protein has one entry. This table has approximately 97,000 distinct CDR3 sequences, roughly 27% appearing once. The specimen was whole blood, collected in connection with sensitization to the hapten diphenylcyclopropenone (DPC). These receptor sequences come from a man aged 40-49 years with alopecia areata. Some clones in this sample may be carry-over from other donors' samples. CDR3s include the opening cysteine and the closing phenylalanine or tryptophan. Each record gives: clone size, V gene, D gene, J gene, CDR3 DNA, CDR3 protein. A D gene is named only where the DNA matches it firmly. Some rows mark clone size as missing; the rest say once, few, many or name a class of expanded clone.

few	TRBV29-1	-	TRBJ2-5	TGCAGCGGGCTAGACTGGGGACAAGAGACCCAGTACTTC	CSGLDWGQETQYF
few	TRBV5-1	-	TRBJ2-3	TGCGCCAGCAGCTCTGGACTCAGCCGTCATACAGATACGCAGTATTTT	CASSSGLSRHTDTQYF
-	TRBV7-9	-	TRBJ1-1	TGTGCCAGCAGCTTACACGGAAACACTGAAGCTTTCTTT	CASSLHGNTEAFF
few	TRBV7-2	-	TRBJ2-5	TGTGCCAGCAGCTCCGGACCGGGTGAGACCCAGTACTTC	CASSSGPGETQYF
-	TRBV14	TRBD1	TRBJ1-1	TGTGCCAGCAGCCAAGCGGGACAGGGAGTGAACACTGAAGCTTTCTTT	CASSQAGQGVNTEAFF
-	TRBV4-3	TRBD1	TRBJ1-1	TGCGCCAGCAGCCAAGAGGGACAGGGGACTGAAGCTTTCTTT	CASSQEGQGTEAFF
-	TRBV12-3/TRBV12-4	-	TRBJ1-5	TGTGCCAGCAGTTTTGGCAGGGCCAATCAGCCCCAGCATTTT	CASSFGRANQPQHF
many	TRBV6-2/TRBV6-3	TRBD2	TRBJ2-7	TGTGCCAGCAACGTGGGACTAGAAATATACGAGCAGTACTTC	CASNVGLEIYEQYF
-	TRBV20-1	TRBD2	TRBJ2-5	TGCAGTGCAACAAGTAGACTAGCGGGAGGGCAGACCCAGTACTTC	CSATSRLAGGQTQYF
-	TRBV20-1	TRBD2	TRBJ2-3	TGCAGTGCTAGAGATCAGGCAGCGGGATTTTACCCAGATACGCAGTATTTT	CSARDQAAGFYPDTQYF
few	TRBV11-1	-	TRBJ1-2	TGTGCCAGCAGCAAAGGGTTGCGAGGCTACACCTTC	CASSKGLRGYTF
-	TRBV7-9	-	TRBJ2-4	TGTGCCAGCAGCCACTGGGGAGCCAAAAACATTCAGTACTTC	CASSHWGAKNIQYF
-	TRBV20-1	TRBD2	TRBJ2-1	TGCAGTGTTGTTAGCGGGATTTCCTACAATGAGCAGTTCTTC	CSVVSGISYNEQFF
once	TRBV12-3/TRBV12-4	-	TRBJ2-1	TGTGCCAGCAGTGGGGTAACGGGCTCCTACAATGAGCAGTTCTTC	CASSGVTGSYNEQFF
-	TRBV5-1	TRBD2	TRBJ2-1	TGCGCCAGCCATAGCGGGACTTCCTACAATGAGCAGTTCTTC	CASHSGTSYNEQFF
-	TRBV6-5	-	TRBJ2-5	TGTGCCAGCAGTCACCCTCCGCCCCGGGGGCAAGAGACCCAGTACTTC	CASSHPPPRGQETQYF
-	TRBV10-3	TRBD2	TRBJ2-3	TGTGCCATCAGGGGGTCTAGCGGACCCTCGGGTACGCAGTATTTT	CAIRGSSGPSGTQYF